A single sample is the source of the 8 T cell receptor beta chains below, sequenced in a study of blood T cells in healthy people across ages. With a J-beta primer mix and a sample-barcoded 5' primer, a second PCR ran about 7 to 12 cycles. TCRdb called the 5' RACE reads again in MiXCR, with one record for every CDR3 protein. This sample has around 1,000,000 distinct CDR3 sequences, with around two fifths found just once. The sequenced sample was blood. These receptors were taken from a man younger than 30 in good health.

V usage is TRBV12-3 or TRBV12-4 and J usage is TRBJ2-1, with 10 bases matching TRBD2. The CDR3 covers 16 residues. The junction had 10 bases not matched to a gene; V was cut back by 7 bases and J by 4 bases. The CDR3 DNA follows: TGTGCCAGCACCCCCGGGCTAGCGGGGGTATACAATGAGCAGTTCTTC. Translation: CASTPGLAGVYNEQFF.

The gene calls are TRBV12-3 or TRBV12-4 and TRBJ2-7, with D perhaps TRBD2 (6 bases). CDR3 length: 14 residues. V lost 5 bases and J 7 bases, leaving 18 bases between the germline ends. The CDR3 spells CASSRRDLDNEQYF. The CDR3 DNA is TGTGCCAGCAGTCGCCGGGACTTGGACAATGAGCAGTACTTC.

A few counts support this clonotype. The CDR3 loop is CSAQGASGIYEQYF. The DNA for the CDR3 is TGCAGTGCCCAGGGGGCTAGCGGCATCTACGAGCAGTACTTC. The J gene is TRBJ2-7, the V gene TRBV20-1, with D perhaps matching TRBD1 (8 bases). The V and J ends lost 6 bases and 3 bases respectively, with 18 bases between them. Germline V CDR1 and CDR2: DFQATT, SNEGSKA (reference sequence). There are 14 residues in the CDR3.

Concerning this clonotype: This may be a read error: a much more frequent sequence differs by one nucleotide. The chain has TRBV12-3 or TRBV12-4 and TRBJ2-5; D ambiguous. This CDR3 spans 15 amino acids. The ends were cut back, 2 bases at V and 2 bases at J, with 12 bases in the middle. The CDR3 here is CASSLSVGFQETQYF. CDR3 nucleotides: TGTGCCAGCAGTTTAAGCGTGGGATTTCAAGAGACCCAGTACTTC.

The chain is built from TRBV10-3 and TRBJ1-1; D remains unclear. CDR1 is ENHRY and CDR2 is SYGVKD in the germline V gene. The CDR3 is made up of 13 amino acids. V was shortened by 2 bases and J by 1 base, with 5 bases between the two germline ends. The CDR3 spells CAISELSNTEAFF. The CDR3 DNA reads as TGTGCCATCAGTGAGCTCTCGAACACTGAAGCTTTCTTT.

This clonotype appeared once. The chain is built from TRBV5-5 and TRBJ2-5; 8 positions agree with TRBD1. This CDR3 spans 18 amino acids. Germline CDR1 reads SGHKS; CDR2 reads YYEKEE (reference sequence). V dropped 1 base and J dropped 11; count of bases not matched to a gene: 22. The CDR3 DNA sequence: TGTGCCAGCAGCTTGTTTGTGTTTAACAGGGGGTTATGGAATGAGCAGTACTTC. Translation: CASSLFVFNRGLWNEQYF.

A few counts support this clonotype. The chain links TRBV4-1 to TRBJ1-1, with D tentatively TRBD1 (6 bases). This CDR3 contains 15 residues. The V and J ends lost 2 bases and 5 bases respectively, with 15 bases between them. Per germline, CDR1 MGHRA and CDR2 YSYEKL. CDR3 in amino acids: CASSQLQGGGTEAFF. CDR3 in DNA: TGCGCCAGCAGCCAACTACAGGGCGGGGGAACTGAAGCTTTCTTT.

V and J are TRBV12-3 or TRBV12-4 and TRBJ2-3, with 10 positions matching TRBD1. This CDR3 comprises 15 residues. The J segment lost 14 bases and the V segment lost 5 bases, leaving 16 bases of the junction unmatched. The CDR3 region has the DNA TGTGCCAGCAGTCAACGGACAGGGGGTGGTGAAAAACTGTATTTT. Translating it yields CASSQRTGGGEKLYF.